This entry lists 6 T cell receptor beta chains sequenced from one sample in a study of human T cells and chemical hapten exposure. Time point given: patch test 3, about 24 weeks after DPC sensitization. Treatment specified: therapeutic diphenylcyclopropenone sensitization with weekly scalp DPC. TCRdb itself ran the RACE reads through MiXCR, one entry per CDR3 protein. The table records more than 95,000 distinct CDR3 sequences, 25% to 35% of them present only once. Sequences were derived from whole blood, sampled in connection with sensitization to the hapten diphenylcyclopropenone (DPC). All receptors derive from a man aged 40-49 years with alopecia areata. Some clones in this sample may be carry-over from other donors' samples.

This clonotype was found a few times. The CDR3 region has the DNA TGTGCCAGCACCGCCGACGACAGGCTGTACGAGCAGTACTTC. Protein product: CASTADDRLYEQYF. The chain employs TRBV12-3 or TRBV12-4 and TRBJ2-7, with D possibly being TRBD1 (6 bases). This CDR3 has 14 amino acids. The germline V and J ends were trimmed by 7 bases and 4 bases, with 17 bases remaining between them.

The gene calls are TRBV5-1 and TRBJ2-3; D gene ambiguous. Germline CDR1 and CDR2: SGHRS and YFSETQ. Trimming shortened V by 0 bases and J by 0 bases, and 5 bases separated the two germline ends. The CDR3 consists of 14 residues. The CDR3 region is CASSLETSTDTQYF. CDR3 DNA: TGCGCCAGCAGCTTGGAGACTAGCACAGATACGCAGTATTTT.

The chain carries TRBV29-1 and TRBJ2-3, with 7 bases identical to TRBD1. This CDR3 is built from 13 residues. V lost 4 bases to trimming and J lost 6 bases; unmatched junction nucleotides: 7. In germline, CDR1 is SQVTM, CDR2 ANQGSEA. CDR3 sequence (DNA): TGCAGCGTTGTCAAGGGGGCGCGGGATACGCAGTATTTT. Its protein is CSVVKGARDTQYF.

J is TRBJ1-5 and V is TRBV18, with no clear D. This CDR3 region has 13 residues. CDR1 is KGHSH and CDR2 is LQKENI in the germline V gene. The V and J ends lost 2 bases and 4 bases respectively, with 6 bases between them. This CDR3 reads CASSPNRNQPQHF. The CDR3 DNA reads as TGTGCCAGCTCACCAAACAGAAATCAGCCCCAGCATTTT.

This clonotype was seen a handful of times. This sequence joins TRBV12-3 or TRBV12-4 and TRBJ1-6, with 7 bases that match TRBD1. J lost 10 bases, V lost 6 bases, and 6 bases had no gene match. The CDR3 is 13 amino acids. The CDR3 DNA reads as TGTGCCAGCAGGGCTGACAGGGTCTCACCCCTCCACTTT. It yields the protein CASRADRVSPLHF.

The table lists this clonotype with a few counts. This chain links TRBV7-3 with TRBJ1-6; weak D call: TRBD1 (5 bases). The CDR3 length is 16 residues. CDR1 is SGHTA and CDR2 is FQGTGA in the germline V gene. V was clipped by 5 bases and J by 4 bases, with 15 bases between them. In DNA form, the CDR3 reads TGTGCCAGCAGCAAGGTTCAGAGGGGATATAATTCACCCCTCCACTTT. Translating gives CASSKVQRGYNSPLHF.